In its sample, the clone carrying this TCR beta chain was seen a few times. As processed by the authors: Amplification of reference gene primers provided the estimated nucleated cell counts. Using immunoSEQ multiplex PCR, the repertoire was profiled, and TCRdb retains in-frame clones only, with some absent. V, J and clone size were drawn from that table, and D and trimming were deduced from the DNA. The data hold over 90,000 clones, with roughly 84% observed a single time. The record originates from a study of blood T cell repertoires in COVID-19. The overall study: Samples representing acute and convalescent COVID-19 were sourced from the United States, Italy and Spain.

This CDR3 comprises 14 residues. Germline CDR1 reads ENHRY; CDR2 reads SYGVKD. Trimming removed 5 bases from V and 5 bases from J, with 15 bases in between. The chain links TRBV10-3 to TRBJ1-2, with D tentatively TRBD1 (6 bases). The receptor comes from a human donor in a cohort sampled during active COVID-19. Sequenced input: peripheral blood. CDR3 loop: CAISPRDNEYGYTF. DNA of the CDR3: TGTGCCATCAGTCCCCGGGACAATGAATATGGCTACACCTTC.